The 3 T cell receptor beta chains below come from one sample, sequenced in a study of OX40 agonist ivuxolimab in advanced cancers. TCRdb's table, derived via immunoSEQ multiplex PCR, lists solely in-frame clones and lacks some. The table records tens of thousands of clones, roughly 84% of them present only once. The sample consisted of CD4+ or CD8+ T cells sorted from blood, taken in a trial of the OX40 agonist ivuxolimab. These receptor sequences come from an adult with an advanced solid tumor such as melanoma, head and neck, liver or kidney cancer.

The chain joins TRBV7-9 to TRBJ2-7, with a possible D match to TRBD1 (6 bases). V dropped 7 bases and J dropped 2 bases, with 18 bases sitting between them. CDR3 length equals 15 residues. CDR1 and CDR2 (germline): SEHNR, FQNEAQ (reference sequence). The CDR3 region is CASTYTGTKTYEQYF. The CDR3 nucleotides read TGTGCCAGCACATATACCGGGACAAAAACCTACGAGCAGTACTTC.

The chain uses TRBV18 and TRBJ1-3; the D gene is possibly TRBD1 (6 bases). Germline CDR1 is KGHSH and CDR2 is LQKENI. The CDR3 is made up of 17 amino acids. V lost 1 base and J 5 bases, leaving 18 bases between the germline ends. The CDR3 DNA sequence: TGTGCCAGCTCACCACTAAACCCGACAGGACCAAGAAACACCATATATTTT. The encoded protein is CASSPLNPTGPRNTIYF. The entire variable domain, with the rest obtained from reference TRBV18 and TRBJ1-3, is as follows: NAGVMQNPRHLVRRRGQEARLRCSPMKGHSHVYWYRQLPEEGLKFMVYLQKENIIDESGMPKERFSAEFPKEGPSILRIQQVVRGDSAAYFCASSPLNPTGPRNTIYFGEGSWLTVV.

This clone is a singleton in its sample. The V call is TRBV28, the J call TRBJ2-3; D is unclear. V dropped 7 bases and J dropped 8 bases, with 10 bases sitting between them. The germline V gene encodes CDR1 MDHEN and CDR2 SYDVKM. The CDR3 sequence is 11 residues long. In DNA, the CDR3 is TGTGCCAGCACCACCCGCGGTACGCAGTATTTT. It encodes CASTTRGTQYF.